This T cell receptor (beta chain) was recovered during a study of shared clonotypes between healthy human individuals. Study context: CD8 memory received one plate per donor, CD8 naive two, CD4 memory three and CD4 naive three.

V was pared by 4 bases and J by 2 bases, with 11 bases of the junction left unmatched. CDR3 length: 17 amino acids. Germline V CDR1 and CDR2: SGHTA, FQGNSA. The method was immunoSEQ multiplex PCR; TCRdb's version includes in-frame clones alone and lacks a portion of them. The sample has some 2,500,000 clones; 85% to 95% are singletons. A word on this clone: The antigen is unknown.

Points from the study as a whole: On the whole, naive subsets had larger estimated richness than memory subsets had.

The J gene is TRBJ2-5, the V gene TRBV7-2; 9 bases are shared with TRBD2. Source material: naive CD4+ T cells from PBMCs. Subset in this sample: CD45RA+ positively selected. The receptor was isolated from a man aged 18 to 35 in good health. Some clones in this sample may be carry-over from other donors' samples. The chain's CDR3 is CASSSRRASGVQETQYF. For the CDR3, the DNA is TGTGCCAGCAGCTCCCGCCGAGCTAGCGGGGTACAAGAGACCCAGTACTTC.